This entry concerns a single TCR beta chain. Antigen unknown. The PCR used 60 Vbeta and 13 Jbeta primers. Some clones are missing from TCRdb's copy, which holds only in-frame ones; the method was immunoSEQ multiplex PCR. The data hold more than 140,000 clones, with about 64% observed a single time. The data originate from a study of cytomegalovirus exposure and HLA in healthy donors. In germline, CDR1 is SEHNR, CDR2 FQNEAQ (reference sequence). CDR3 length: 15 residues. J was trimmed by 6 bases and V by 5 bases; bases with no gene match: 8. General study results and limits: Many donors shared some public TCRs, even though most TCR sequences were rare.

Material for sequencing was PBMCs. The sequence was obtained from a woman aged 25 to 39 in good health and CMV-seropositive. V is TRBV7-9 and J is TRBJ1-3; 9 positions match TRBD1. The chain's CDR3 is CASSPLGQGVNTIYF. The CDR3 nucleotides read TGTGCCAGCAGCCCCCTGGGACAGGGTGTAAACACCATATATTTT.